These 9 T cell receptor beta chains were all obtained from the same sample, sequenced in a study of cytomegalovirus exposure and HLA in healthy donors. In the PCR, 60 Vbeta and 13 Jbeta primers were used. The method was immunoSEQ multiplex PCR; TCRdb's version includes in-frame clones alone and lacks a portion of them. The data show about 170,000 clones, roughly three quarters seen once. Specimen: PBMCs. The receptors here all came from a man aged 40-49 years in good health and CMV-seropositive.

The genes are TRBV2 and TRBJ2-5; TRBD2 might be the D (6 bases). Trimming shortened V by 5 bases and J by 10 bases, and 14 bases separated the two germline ends. The CDR3 covers 12 residues. The germline gives CDR1 SNHLY, CDR2 FYNNEI. As DNA, the CDR3 is TGTGCCAGCAGTCCCGGGGAGGCGGGCCAGTACTTC. This encodes CASSPGEAGQYF.

The chain is built from TRBV29-1 and TRBJ2-7; 8 bases map to TRBD2. This CDR3 is 14 amino acids long. Looked up from germline, CDR1 is SQVTM and CDR2 is ANQGSEA. Trimming cost V 3 bases and J 2 bases; bases outside gene matches: 6. The CDR3 coding sequence is TGCAGCGTTGAGCCTCTAGCGGGCACCTACGAGCAGTACTTC. Its translation is CSVEPLAGTYEQYF.

The chain is built from TRBV18 and TRBJ2-5; D may be TRBD1 (5 bases). V lost 3 bases, J lost 5 bases, and 13 bases lay in between. CDR3 size: 14 residues. In germline, CDR1 is KGHSH, CDR2 LQKENI. The CDR3 nucleotides read TGTGCCAGCTCACCGAAAGGGGATTCGGAGACCCAGTACTTC. It codes for CASSPKGDSETQYF. The variable domain in full, with the rest retrieved from reference TRBV18 and TRBJ2-5, is NAGVMQNPRHLVRRRGQEARLRCSPMKGHSHVYWYRQLPEEGLKFMVYLQKENIIDESGMPKERFSAEFPKEGPSILRIQQVVRGDSAAYFCASSPKGDSETQYFGPGTRLLVL.

The V and J genes are TRBV11-3 and TRBJ2-2, with D perhaps matching TRBD1 (6 bases). CDR1 is SGHNT and CDR2 is YENEEA in the germline V gene. V was shortened by 5 bases and J by 5 bases, with 18 bases between the two germline ends. The CDR3 length is 16 residues. CDR3 in DNA: TGTGCCAGCAGCCCCGTTGGGGGCTGGGGGACCGGGGAGCTGTTTTTT. Translating gives CASSPVGGWGTGELFF.

V and J are TRBV12-5 and TRBJ2-3, with TRBD2 matching over 11 bases. The CDR3 extends over 16 amino acids. Trimming removed 3 bases from V and 4 bases from J; junction bases left unmatched: 6. The germline V gene has CDR1 LGHNT and CDR2 FRNRAP. The CDR3 bases are TGTGCTAGTGGTTTTAGCCTAGCGGGGGGCCCAGATACGCAGTATTTT. Its protein is CASGFSLAGGPDTQYF. Full variable domain (outside the CDR3, taken from reference TRBV12-5 and TRBJ2-3): DARVTQTPRHKVTEMGQEVTMRCQPILGHNTVFWYRQTMMQGLELLAYFRNRAPLDDSGMPKDRFSAEMPDATLATLKIQPSEPRDSAVYFCASGFSLAGGPDTQYFGPGTRLTVL.

The genes are TRBV4-2 and TRBJ2-3; 8 bases agree with TRBD1. V was pared by 2 bases and J by 2 bases, with 9 bases of the junction left unmatched. Germline V gene sequence: CDR1 LGHNA, CDR2 YNFKEQ. The CDR3 runs to 17 residues. The CDR3 protein is CASSQLRTGSNTDTQYF. The CDR3 DNA is TGTGCCAGCAGCCAACTTCGGACAGGGTCCAACACAGATACGCAGTATTTT.

V and J are TRBV7-2 and TRBJ2-3; 7 positions match TRBD1. V lost 3 bases, J lost 3 bases, and 3 bases stayed unmatched. Germline V gene data show CDR1 as SGHTA and CDR2 as FQGNSA. CDR3 length: 14 residues. Here the CDR3 reads CASSLSQGTDTQYF. CDR3 DNA sequence: TGTGCCAGCAGCTTGTCACAGGGGACAGATACGCAGTATTTT.

The chain couples TRBV19 to TRBJ2-1; a weak D match, TRBD1 (6 bases). The V end lost 6 bases, the J end lost 8 bases, and 17 bases lay between the germline ends. The CDR3 is 14 amino acids. Germline V gene sequence: CDR1 LNHDA, CDR2 SQIVND (reference sequence). In DNA, the CDR3 is TGTGCCAGTAGGAAGGACAGCCGTCGGGATGAGCAGTTCTTC. It yields the protein CASRKDSRRDEQFF.

The V gene is TRBV7-9, the J gene TRBJ2-4; 10 bases are a match to TRBD1. Germline V gene lookup returns CDR1 SEHNR and CDR2 FQNEAQ (reference sequence). The ends lost 5 bases at V and 3 bases at J; junction bases unmatched: 10. The CDR3 extends over 17 amino acids. For the CDR3, the DNA is TGTGCCAGCAGCATTCTCACCGGGACAGGGGTCAAAAACATTCAGTACTTC. This sequence encodes CASSILTGTGVKNIQYF.